Sequencing of this T cell receptor (beta chain) was carried out in a study of shared clonotypes between healthy human individuals. Looking at the study overall: The cohort comprised a couple of women and a few men. Their ages spanned 18 to 49 years.

CDR3 length equals 14 residues. Germline CDR1 reads SGHRS; CDR2 reads YFSETQ. V lost 0 bases and J 7 bases, leaving 8 bases between the germline ends. Roughly 210 ng DNA, tens of thousands of T cell genomes, went into each sorted-subset replicate PCR. Assay: immunoSEQ multiplex PCR; the TCRdb copy retains only in-frame clones and omits some. Found here are some 580,000 clones, around 97% of them singletons; the top ten hold approximately 0.057%. The chain links TRBV5-1 to TRBJ1-6, with no clear D. Sequenced input: naive CD4+ T cells sorted from blood. Subset of the sample: CD45RA+ positively selected. This TCR was sampled from a woman in her 30s in good health. CDR3 loop: CASSLESSNSPLHF. The CDR3 DNA reads TGCGCCAGCAGCTTGGAAAGTTCCAATTCACCCCTCCACTTT.